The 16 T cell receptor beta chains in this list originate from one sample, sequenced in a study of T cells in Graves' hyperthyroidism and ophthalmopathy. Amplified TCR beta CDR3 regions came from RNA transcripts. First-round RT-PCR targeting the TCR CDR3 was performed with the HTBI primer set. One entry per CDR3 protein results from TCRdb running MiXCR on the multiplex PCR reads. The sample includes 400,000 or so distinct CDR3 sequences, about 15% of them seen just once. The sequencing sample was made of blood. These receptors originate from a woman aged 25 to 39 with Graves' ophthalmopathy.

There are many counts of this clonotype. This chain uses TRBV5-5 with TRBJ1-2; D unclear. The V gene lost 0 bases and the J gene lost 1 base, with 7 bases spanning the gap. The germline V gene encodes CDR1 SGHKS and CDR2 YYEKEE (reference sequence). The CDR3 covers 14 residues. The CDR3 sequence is CASSLGGSNYGYTF. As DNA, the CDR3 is TGTGCCAGCAGCTTGGGTGGGAGTAACTATGGCTACACCTTC.

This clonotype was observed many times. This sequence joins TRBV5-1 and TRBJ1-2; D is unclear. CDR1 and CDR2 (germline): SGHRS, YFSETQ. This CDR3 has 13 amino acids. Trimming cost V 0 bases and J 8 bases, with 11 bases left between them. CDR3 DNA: TGCGCCAGCAGCTTGGGAACCTCCGACGGCTACACCTTC. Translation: CASSLGTSDGYTF.

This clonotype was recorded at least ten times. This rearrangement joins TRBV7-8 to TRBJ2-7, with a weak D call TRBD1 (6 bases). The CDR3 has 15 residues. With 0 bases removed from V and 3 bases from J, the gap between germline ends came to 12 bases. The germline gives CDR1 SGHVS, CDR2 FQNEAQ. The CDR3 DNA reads TGTGCCAGCAGCTTAGCCAGAACAGGGAACTACGAGCAGTACTTC. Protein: CASSLARTGNYEQYF.

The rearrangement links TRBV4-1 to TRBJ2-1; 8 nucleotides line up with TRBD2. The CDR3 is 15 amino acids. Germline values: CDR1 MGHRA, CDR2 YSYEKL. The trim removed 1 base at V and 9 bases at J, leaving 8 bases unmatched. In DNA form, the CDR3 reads TGCGCCAGCAGCCAAGTTGCGGGTAGCGGGGTTGAGCAGTTCTTC. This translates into CASSQVAGSGVEQFF.

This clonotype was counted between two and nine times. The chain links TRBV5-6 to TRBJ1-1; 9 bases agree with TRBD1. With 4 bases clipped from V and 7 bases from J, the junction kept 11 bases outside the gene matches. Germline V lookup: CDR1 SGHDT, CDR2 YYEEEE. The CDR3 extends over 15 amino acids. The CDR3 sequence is CASSRRRTGVVEAFF. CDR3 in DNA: TGTGCCAGCAGCCGCCGAAGGACAGGGGTAGTTGAAGCTTTCTTT.

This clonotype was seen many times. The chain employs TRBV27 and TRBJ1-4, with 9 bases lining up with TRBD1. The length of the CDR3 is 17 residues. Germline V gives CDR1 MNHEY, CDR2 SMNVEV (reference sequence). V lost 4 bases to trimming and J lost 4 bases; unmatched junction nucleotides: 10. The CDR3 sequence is CASSWGQGRSGNEKLFF. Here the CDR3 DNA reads TGTGCCAGCAGTTGGGGACAGGGAAGGTCTGGTAATGAAAAACTGTTTTTT. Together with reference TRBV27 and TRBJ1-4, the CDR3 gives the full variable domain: EAQVTQNPRYLITVTGKKLTVTCSQNMNHEYMSWYRQDPGLGLRQIYYSMNVEVTDKGDVPEGYKVSRKEKRNFPLILESPSPNQTSLYFCASSWGQGRSGNEKLFFGSGTQLSVL.

For the CDR3, the DNA is TGTGCCAGCATAAGACTACAAGAGACCCAGTACTTC. This encodes CASIRLQETQYF. The chain couples TRBV2 to TRBJ2-5; D is perhaps TRBD2 (5 bases). V shed 7 bases and J shed 2 bases, with 8 bases lying between them. The CDR3 length is 12 residues. Germline V gene data show CDR1 as SNHLY and CDR2 as FYNNEI.

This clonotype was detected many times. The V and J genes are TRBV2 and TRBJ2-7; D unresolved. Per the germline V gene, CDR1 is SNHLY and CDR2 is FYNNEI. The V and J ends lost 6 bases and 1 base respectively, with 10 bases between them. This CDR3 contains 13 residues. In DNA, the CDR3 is TGTGCCAGCAGCGGCCAGACATCCTACGAGCAGTACTTC. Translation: CASSGQTSYEQYF.

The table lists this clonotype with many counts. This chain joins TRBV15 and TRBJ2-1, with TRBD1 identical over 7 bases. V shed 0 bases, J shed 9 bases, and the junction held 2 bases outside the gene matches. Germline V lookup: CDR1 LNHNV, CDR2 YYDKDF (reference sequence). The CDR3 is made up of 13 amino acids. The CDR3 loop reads CATSREGGGEQFF. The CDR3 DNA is TGTGCCACCAGCAGAGAAGGGGGCGGTGAGCAGTTCTTC.

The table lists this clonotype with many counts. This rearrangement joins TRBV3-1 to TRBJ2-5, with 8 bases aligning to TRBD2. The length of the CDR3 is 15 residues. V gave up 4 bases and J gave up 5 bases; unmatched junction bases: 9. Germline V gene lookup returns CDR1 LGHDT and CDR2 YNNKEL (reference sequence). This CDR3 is CASSPYSGVEETQYF. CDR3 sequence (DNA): TGTGCCAGCAGCCCTTATAGCGGGGTCGAGGAGACCCAGTACTTC.

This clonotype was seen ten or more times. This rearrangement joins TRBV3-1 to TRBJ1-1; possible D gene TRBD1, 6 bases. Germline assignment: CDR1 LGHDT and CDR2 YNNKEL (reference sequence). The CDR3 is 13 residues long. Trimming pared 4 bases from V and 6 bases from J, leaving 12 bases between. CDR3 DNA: TGTGCCAGCAGCCCCCGTTCAGGGGCTGAAGCTTTCTTT. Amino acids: CASSPRSGAEAFF.

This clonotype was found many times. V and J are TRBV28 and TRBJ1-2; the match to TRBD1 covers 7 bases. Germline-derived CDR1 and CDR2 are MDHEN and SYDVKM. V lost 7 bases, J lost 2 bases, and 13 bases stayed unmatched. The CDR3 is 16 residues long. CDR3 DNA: TGTGCCAGCACCCTTGACAGGGCCAAATCAAACTATGGCTACACCTTC. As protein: CASTLDRAKSNYGYTF.

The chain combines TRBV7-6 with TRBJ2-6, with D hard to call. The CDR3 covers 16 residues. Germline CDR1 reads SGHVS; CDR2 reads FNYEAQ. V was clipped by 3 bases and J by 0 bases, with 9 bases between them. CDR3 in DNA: TGTGCCAGCAGCTTCCACCGCCCCTCTGGGGCCAACGTCCTGACTTTC. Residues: CASSFHRPSGANVLTF. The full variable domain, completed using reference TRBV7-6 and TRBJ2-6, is GAGVSQSPRYKVTKRGQDVALRCDPISGHVSLYWYRQALGQGPEFLTYFNYEAQQDKSGLPNDRFSAERPEGSISTLTIQRTEQRDSAMYRCASSFHRPSGANVLTFGAGSRLTVL.

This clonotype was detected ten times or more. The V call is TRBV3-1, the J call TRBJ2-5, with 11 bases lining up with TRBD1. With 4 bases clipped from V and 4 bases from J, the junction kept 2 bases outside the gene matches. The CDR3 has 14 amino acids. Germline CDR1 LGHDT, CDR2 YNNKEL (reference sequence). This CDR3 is CASSRGQGAETQYF. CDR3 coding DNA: TGTGCCAGCAGCCGCGGACAGGGGGCAGAGACCCAGTACTTC.

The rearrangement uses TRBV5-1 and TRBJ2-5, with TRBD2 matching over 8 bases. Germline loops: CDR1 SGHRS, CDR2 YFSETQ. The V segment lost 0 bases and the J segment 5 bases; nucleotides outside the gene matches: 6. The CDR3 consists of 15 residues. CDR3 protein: CASSLAGGARETQYF. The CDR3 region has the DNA TGCGCCAGCAGCTTGGCCGGGGGGGCCCGGGAGACCCAGTACTTC.

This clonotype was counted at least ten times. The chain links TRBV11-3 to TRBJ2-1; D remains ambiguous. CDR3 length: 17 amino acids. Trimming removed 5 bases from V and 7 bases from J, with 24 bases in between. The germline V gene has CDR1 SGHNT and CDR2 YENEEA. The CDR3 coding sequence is TGTGCCAGCAGCCTTCTAATACCGGATCCGGCGGAGAATGAGCAGTTCTTC. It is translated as CASSLLIPDPAENEQFF.